This TCR beta chain is from a study of long-term antiretroviral therapy in people with HIV. Whole-study context: The earliest samples came about a decade before the 2015 immediate-ART recommendation.

About this clone itself: Antigen unknown.

Sequencing relied on immunoSEQ assay v3.0, run at survey level. Sequencing was performed with immunoSEQ multiplex PCR; in TCRdb, only in-frame clones are kept and a portion is missing. Of 34,000 or so clones in the sample, roughly four fifths were seen once. The ends were cut back, 5 bases at V and 4 bases at J, with 12 bases in the middle. CDR3 length: 14 residues. The germline V gene has CDR1 LNHDA and CDR2 SQIVND (reference sequence). Study-wide findings and caveats: Despite increasing after ART, diversity remained lower than that of transplant donor controls. Dominating the repertoire at all time points were the clones that expanded before ART. Viral resistance, ART adherence and therapy changes all lacked available data.

This clonotype was obtained from a man aged 18 to 30 with HIV. The chain carries TRBV19 and TRBJ1-5, with TRBD1 as a possible D gene (5 bases). Sequences were derived from unsorted PBMCs, sampled 0.6 years after starting antiretroviral therapy. As DNA, the CDR3 is TGTGCCAGTAGTCGGGCCGAGGGGAATCAGCCCCAGCATTTT. It translates to CASSRAEGNQPQHF. Full variable domain (rest looked up from reference TRBV19 and TRBJ1-5): DGGITQSPKYLFRKEGQNVTLSCEQNLNHDAMYWYRQDPGQGLRLIYYSQIVNDFQKGDIAEGYSVSREKKESFPLTVTSAQKNPTAFYLCASSRAEGNQPQHFGDGTRLSIL.